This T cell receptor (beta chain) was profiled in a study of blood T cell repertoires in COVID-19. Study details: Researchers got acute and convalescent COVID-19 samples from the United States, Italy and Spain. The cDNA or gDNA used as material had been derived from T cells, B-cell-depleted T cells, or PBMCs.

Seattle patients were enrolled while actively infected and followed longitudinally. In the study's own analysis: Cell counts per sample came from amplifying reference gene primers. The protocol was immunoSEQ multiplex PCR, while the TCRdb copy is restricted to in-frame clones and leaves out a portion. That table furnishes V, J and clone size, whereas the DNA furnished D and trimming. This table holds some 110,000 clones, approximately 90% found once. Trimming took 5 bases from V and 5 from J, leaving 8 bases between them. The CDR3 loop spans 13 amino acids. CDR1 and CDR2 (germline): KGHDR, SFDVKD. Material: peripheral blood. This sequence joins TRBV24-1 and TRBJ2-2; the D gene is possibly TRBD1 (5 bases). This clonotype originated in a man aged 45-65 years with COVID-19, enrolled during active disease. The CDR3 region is CATSGTLTGELFF. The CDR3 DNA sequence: TGTGCCACCAGTGGGACATTGACCGGGGAGCTGTTTTTT.